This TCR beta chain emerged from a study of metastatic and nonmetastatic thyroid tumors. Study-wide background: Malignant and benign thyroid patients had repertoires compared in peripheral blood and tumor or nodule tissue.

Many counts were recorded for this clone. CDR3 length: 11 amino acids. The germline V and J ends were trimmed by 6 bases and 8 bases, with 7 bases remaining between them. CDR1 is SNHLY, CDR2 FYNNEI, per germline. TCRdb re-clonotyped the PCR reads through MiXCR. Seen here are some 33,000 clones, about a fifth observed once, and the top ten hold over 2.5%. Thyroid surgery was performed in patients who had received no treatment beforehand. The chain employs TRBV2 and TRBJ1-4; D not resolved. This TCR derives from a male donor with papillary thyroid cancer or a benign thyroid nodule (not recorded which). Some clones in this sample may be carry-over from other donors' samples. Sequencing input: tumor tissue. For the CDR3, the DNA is TGTGCCAGCAGAGGTTCGGAAAAACTGTTTTTT. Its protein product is CASRGSEKLFF.